Sequencing of this T cell receptor (beta chain) was carried out in a study of CD8 T cells in Susac syndrome. An input of roughly 0.5 to 1 ug of RNA was subjected to reverse transcription using random hexamers. Each CDR3 protein is one row after TCRdb ran MiXCR on the immunoSEQ multiplex PCR reads. The data contain approximately 54,000 distinct CDR3 sequences, around 93% of them singletons. This receptor was obtained from a human donor with Susac syndrome. Sample: CD8+ T cells from PBMCs.

In DNA, the CDR3 is TGTGCCAGCAGCGGAGGACTAGCGGGGACTTACCAAGAGACCCAGTACTTC. Amino acids: CASSGGLAGTYQETQYF. This sequence joins TRBV7-9 and TRBJ2-5; the match to TRBD2 covers 12 bases. Trimming at V came to 5 bases and at J to 0 bases, leaving 7 bases not matched to a gene. The length of the CDR3 is 17 residues. Germline lookup yields CDR1 SEHNR and CDR2 FQNEAQ (reference sequence).